The 30 T cell receptor beta chains listed next were all sequenced from one sample in a study of spatial heterogeneity in lung cancer. TCRdb itself ran the 5' RACE reads through MiXCR, one entry per CDR3 protein. The sample records fewer than 40,000 distinct CDR3 sequences, around 7.2% being singletons. Documented time point: sample taken at primary tumor resection. Source: PBMCs, taken at surgery. These receptors were collected from a male donor with early-stage non-small cell lung cancer.

The rearrangement uses TRBV2 and TRBJ2-1; 11 bases line up with TRBD1. The CDR3 covers 16 residues. J gave up 8 bases and V 3 bases, and 9 bases lay outside the gene matches. The V gene's germline CDR1 is SNHLY and CDR2 FYNNEI. CDR3 coding DNA: TGTGCCAGCAGTGAGAGGGGACAGGGGGAGTCCGATGAGCAGTTCTTC. Its protein is CASSERGQGESDEQFF.

Worth noting for this clonotype: This could be a read error, since a much larger clone is one nucleotide away. V usage is TRBV9 and J usage is TRBJ2-1, with TRBD2 matching over 9 bases. The CDR3 sequence is 16 residues long. The germline V gene encodes CDR1 SGDLS and CDR2 YYNGEE. The trim removed 5 bases at V and 5 bases at J, leaving 11 bases unmatched. The chain's CDR3 is CASSHSGSSGNNEQFF. DNA for the CDR3: TGTGCCAGCAGTCATTCCGGGTCTAGCGGGAACAATGAGCAGTTCTTC. Filled out from reference TRBV9 and TRBJ2-1, the complete variable domain reads DSGVTQTPKHLITATGQRVTLRCSPRSGDLSVYWYQQSLDQGLQFLIQYYNGEERAKGNILERFSAQQFPDLHSELNLSSLELGDSALYFCASSHSGSSGNNEQFFGPGTRLTVL.

In this sample, this clonotype turned up many times. The V gene is TRBV29-1, the J gene TRBJ1-2; D is perhaps TRBD1 (5 bases). Germline CDR1 SQVTM, CDR2 ANQGSEA. V lost 2 bases and J 7 bases, leaving 14 bases between the germline ends. CDR3 length: 13 amino acids. The CDR3: CSVEWGGALGYTF. CDR3 nucleotide sequence: TGCAGCGTTGAATGGGGTGGGGCGCTTGGCTACACCTTC.

In its sample, this clonotype was seen a few times. In nucleotides, the CDR3 is TGTGCCTGGAGTGTACAGGGGGACACTGAAGCTTTCTTT. It specifies CAWSVQGDTEAFF. The chain carries TRBV30 and TRBJ1-1; TRBD1 matches at 8 bases. The CDR3 loop spans 13 amino acids. With V trimmed by 0 bases and J by 3 bases, 0 bases remained unmatched. CDR1 GTSNPN and CDR2 SVGIG come from the germline V gene (reference sequence).

In its sample, this clonotype was seen a few times. The rearrangement uses TRBV11-3 and TRBJ2-2; no clear D gene. Germline loops: CDR1 SGHNT, CDR2 YENEEA. The V end lost 5 bases, the J end lost 7 bases, and 8 bases lay between the germline ends. The CDR3 sequence is 12 residues long. The CDR3 coding sequence is TGTGCCAGCAGCCTCCAAAACGGGGAGCTGTTTTTT. It translates to CASSLQNGELFF.

In its sample, this clonotype was seen a few times. V gene TRBV4-3 combines with J gene TRBJ1-6; a possible D gene is TRBD1 (5 bases). This CDR3 contains 15 residues. The germline V and J ends were trimmed by 1 base and 7 bases, with 11 bases remaining between them. Per the germline V gene, CDR1 is LGHNA and CDR2 is YSLEER. For the CDR3, the DNA is TGCGCCAGCAGCCAAGTACTGAGACAGAATTCACCCCTCCACTTT. It yields the protein CASSQVLRQNSPLHF.

This clonotype was observed a handful of times. This sequence joins TRBV6-1 and TRBJ2-2, with a weak D call TRBD1 (5 bases). V was pared by 5 bases and J by 5 bases, with 12 bases between. The CDR3 length is 14 residues. CDR1 is MNHNS and CDR2 is SASEGT in the germline V gene. The CDR3: CASSRQGGTGELFF. CDR3 nucleotide sequence: TGTGCCAGCAGTCGGCAGGGTGGTACCGGGGAGCTGTTTTTT.

This clonotype was detected many times. The CDR3 loop is CASSSRIIQMNTEAFF. In DNA, the CDR3 is TGTGCCAGCAGCTCACGGATAATACAAATGAACACTGAAGCTTTCTTT. The J gene is TRBJ1-1, the V gene TRBV5-5, with D unclear. V gave up 3 bases and J gave up 0 bases, with 15 bases separating them. Per the germline V gene, CDR1 is SGHKS and CDR2 is YYEKEE (reference sequence). The CDR3 spans 16 residues. The full variable domain, its missing parts supplied by reference TRBV5-5 and TRBJ1-1, is DAGVTQSPTHLIKTRGQQVTLRCSPISGHKSVSWYQQVLGQGPQFIFQYYEKEERGRGNFPDRFSARQFPNYSSELNVNALLLGDSALYLCASSSRIIQMNTEAFFGQGTRLTVV.

The table lists this clonotype with many counts. The CDR3 DNA reads TGTGCCAGCTCACCACCTGGTGGGACATTCAACTATGGCTACACCTTC. Protein product: CASSPPGGTFNYGYTF. The chain recombines TRBV18 with TRBJ1-2; D might be TRBD1 (6 bases). Germline V gene sequence: CDR1 KGHSH, CDR2 LQKENI. V lost 0 bases, J lost 2 bases, and 13 bases lay in between. The CDR3 totals 16 residues.

This clonotype was detected many times. The CDR3 nucleotides are TGTGCCAGCAGCGCACTAGCGGGGAGGGAGGCCCAGTACTTC. Translating gives CASSALAGREAQYF. The chain joins TRBV7-2 to TRBJ2-5; 10 nucleotides agree with TRBD2. This CDR3 is built from 14 residues. The trim removed 5 bases at V and 9 bases at J, leaving 9 bases unmatched. CDR1 is SGHTA, CDR2 FQGNSA, per germline.

This sequence joins TRBV2 and TRBJ2-3, with 10 bases aligning to TRBD2. Germline V gene sequence: CDR1 SNHLY, CDR2 FYNNEI. V trimming: 5 bases; J trimming: 6 bases; junction bases outside the gene matches: 5. CDR3 length equals 14 residues. CDR3 nucleotide sequence: TGTGCCAGCAGTAGCGGGGGGGCAACTGATACGCAGTATTTT. As protein: CASSSGGATDTQYF.

This clonotype was seen only a few times. The CDR3 spells CASSGIVSNTGELFF. In DNA, the CDR3 is TGTGCCAGCAGTGGCATTGTGTCGAACACCGGGGAGCTGTTTTTT. The V and J genes are TRBV2 and TRBJ2-2; D call uncertain. The germline gives CDR1 SNHLY, CDR2 FYNNEI. Trimming took off 4 bases at V and 0 bases at J, with 9 bases between the two ends. CDR3 length equals 15 residues.

This clonotype was seen more than once but under ten times. This chain connects TRBV15 to TRBJ1-5; a possible D gene is TRBD1 (5 bases). V gave up 0 bases and J gave up 3 bases, with 9 bases separating them. CDR3 length equals 15 residues. Per germline, CDR1 LNHNV and CDR2 YYDKDF (reference sequence). The CDR3 region has the DNA TGTGCCACCAGCAGAGATCGGACAAACAATCAGCCCCAGCATTTT. Translated: CATSRDRTNNQPQHF. Looking up the rest from reference TRBV15 and TRBJ1-5 gives the full variable domain: DAMVIQNPRYQVTQFGKPVTLSCSQTLNHNVMYWYQQKSSQAPKLLFHYYDKDFNNEADTPDNFQSRRPNTSFCFLDIRSPGLGDTAMYLCATSRDRTNNQPQHFGDGTRLSIL.

This sequence joins TRBV12-3 or TRBV12-4 and TRBJ1-6; D ambiguous. The CDR3 extends over 15 amino acids. V lost 7 bases to trimming and J lost 1 base, with 11 bases between them. CDR3 bases: TGTGCCAGCACCTCCGGAACATCCTATAATTCACCCCTCCACTTT. Its protein is CASTSGTSYNSPLHF.

This clonotype has only a few counts. The junction and the germline gene differ at one end; a read error may be behind it. The J gene is TRBJ2-1, the V gene TRBV6-5; weak D call: TRBD2 (7 bases). The CDR3 covers 19 residues. The germline CDR1 and CDR2 sequences are MNHEY and SVGAGI. The CDR3 DNA sequence: TGTGCCAGCAGCTACTCGGGGGGCGACCCCTACGGTAGGCACAATGAGCAGTTCTTC. It is translated as CASSYSGGDPYGRHNEQFF.

This clonotype has only one observation. The chain is built from TRBV19 and TRBJ2-7; TRBD2 is a possible D gene (6 bases). CDR3 length: 14 residues. From germline, CDR1 is LNHDA and CDR2 SQIVND (reference sequence). V lost 4 bases and J lost 3, with 13 bases in between. DNA of the CDR3: TGTGCCAGTAGTAGGGGACTCCGGAACTACGAGCAGTACTTC. Translated: CASSRGLRNYEQYF.

This clonotype occurred many times. The chain links TRBV6-5 to TRBJ2-7; D possibly corresponds to TRBD1 (6 bases). The CDR3 totals 15 residues. The germline CDR1 and CDR2 sequences are MNHEY and SVGAGI. V lost 6 bases and J 2 bases, leaving 17 bases between the germline ends. The CDR3 DNA is TGTGCCAGCAGGCCGGACAGTTTGGGGGCCTACGAGCAGTACTTC. Protein product: CASRPDSLGAYEQYF.

This clonotype was counted only a few times. The chain is built from TRBV14 and TRBJ2-3; possibly TRBD2 for D (5 bases). The CDR3 runs 13 residues. V lost 2 bases, J lost 5 bases, and 8 bases lay in between. Looked up from germline, CDR1 is SGHDN and CDR2 is FVKESK. CDR3 protein: CASSQNSGDTQYF. As DNA, the CDR3 is TGTGCCAGCAGCCAAAACAGCGGAGATACGCAGTATTTT.

About this clonotype: Given a much more abundant clone one base away, this may be a read error. The V gene is TRBV11-2, the J gene TRBJ2-2; 8 positions agree with TRBD2. Germline V gene sequence: CDR1 SGHAT, CDR2 FQNNGV. This CDR3 is 14 amino acids long. CDR3 region: CASSLVLAAGVLFF. CDR3 bases: TGTGCCAGCAGCTTAGTACTAGCGGCCGGGGTGCTGTTTTTT.

The rearrangement links TRBV6-2 or TRBV6-3 to TRBJ1-5; D not resolved. The germline V and J ends were trimmed by 4 bases and 0 bases, with 16 bases remaining between them. This CDR3 has 17 residues. Germline V gives CDR1 MNHEY, CDR2 SVGEGT. CDR3 sequence: CASSSGIGYLSNQPQHF. The CDR3 bases are TGTGCCAGCAGTTCCGGGATAGGATACCTTAGCAATCAGCCCCAGCATTTT.

This clonotype was found many times. V gene TRBV4-3 combines with J gene TRBJ1-1; D gene unclear. There are 13 residues in the CDR3. Germline V gene sequence: CDR1 LGHNA, CDR2 YSLEER. V was cut by 3 bases and J by 1 base, with 6 bases left in between. CDR3 in DNA: TGCGCCAGCAGCCAGAGACAGAACACTGAAGCTTTCTTT. Translation: CASSQRQNTEAFF.

The sample holds many counts of this clonotype. V gene TRBV11-2 combines with J gene TRBJ1-2; D gene ambiguous. The CDR3 loop spans 13 amino acids. V was clipped by 5 bases and J by 3 bases, with 10 bases between them. Germline V lookup: CDR1 SGHAT, CDR2 FQNNGV. Here the CDR3 DNA reads TGTGCCAGCAGCCCCGGGTTTTACTATGGCTACACCTTC. The encoded protein is CASSPGFYYGYTF.

This clonotype was detected only a few times. The chain uses TRBV28 and TRBJ2-1, with 7 positions matching TRBD2. CDR1 is MDHEN and CDR2 is SYDVKM in the germline V gene. The ends lost 2 bases at V and 0 bases at J; junction bases unmatched: 10. The CDR3 sequence is 18 residues long. This chain's CDR3 is CASSLPLAEQRSYNEQFF. CDR3 bases: TGTGCCAGCAGTTTACCCCTAGCGGAACAGCGCTCCTACAATGAGCAGTTCTTC.

This clonotype was counted between two and nine times. The rearrangement joins TRBV27 to TRBJ2-1, with D tentatively TRBD2 (5 bases). CDR1 MNHEY and CDR2 SMNVEV come from the germline V gene (reference sequence). CDR3 length: 12 residues. The germline V and J ends were trimmed by 8 bases and 6 bases, with 11 bases remaining between them. CDR3 DNA sequence: TGTGCCAGCGCCGACTACCCCAATGAGCAGTTCTTC. Encoded protein: CASADYPNEQFF.

This clonotype was counted between two and nine times. The chain recombines TRBV7-6 with TRBJ1-1; weak D call: TRBD1 (5 bases). This CDR3 is built from 15 residues. Germline CDR1 and CDR2: SGHVS and FNYEAQ. V lost 2 bases and J 0 bases, leaving 10 bases between the germline ends. The CDR3 loop reads CASSLHGAMNTEAFF. The CDR3 DNA follows: TGTGCCAGCAGCTTACATGGGGCGATGAACACTGAAGCTTTCTTT. Full variable domain (remainder filled in from reference TRBV7-6 and TRBJ1-1): GAGVSQSPRYKVTKRGQDVALRCDPISGHVSLYWYRQALGQGPEFLTYFNYEAQQDKSGLPNDRFSAERPEGSISTLTIQRTEQRDSAMYRCASSLHGAMNTEAFFGQGTRLTVV.

The chain uses TRBV20-1 and TRBJ1-2; D uncertain. The germline V gene has CDR1 DFQATT and CDR2 SNEGSKA (reference sequence). The CDR3 runs 13 residues. V was pared by 2 bases and J by 4 bases, with 11 bases between. The CDR3 bases are TGCAGTGCTAGAAAACAGAGCCTCTATGGCTACACCTTC. Its protein is CSARKQSLYGYTF.

The rearrangement links TRBV5-1 to TRBJ1-2; 7 bases are shared with TRBD1. V shed 4 bases, J shed 4 bases, and the junction held 19 bases outside the gene matches. CDR1 is SGHRS and CDR2 is YFSETQ in the germline V gene. The CDR3 sequence is 18 residues long. The CDR3 region has the DNA TGCGCCAGCAGCCCCGGTAAGACAGGGCAGTCCTTCGTCTATGGCTACACCTTC. It codes for CASSPGKTGQSFVYGYTF.

The chain employs TRBV3-1 and TRBJ2-7; D is unclear. Germline assignment: CDR1 LGHDT and CDR2 YNNKEL (reference sequence). V shed 0 bases and J shed 6 bases, with 3 bases lying between them. This CDR3 comprises 11 residues. CDR3 residues: CASSQEGEQYF. CDR3 DNA sequence: TGTGCCAGCAGCCAAGAGGGCGAGCAGTACTTC.

The sample holds many counts of this clonotype. The rearrangement joins TRBV20-1 to TRBJ1-1; D gene uncertain. The CDR3 extends over 14 amino acids. Trimming stripped 6 bases from V and 5 bases from J, with 19 bases between. CDR1 is DFQATT, CDR2 SNEGSKA, per germline (reference sequence). DNA of the CDR3: TGCAGTGCGCGGCTTGGAGCCGAGAGGACTGAAGCTTTCTTT. Protein: CSARLGAERTEAFF.

In its sample, this clonotype was seen many times. The chain couples TRBV6-5 to TRBJ1-1; maybe TRBD1 (5 bases). Germline-derived CDR1 and CDR2 are MNHEY and SVGAGI. Trimming pared 2 bases from V and 7 bases from J, leaving 11 bases between. CDR3 size: 13 residues. The CDR3 region has the DNA TGTGCCAGCAGTTACATCGGGGGAGATGAAGCTTTCTTT. Its protein is CASSYIGGDEAFF.